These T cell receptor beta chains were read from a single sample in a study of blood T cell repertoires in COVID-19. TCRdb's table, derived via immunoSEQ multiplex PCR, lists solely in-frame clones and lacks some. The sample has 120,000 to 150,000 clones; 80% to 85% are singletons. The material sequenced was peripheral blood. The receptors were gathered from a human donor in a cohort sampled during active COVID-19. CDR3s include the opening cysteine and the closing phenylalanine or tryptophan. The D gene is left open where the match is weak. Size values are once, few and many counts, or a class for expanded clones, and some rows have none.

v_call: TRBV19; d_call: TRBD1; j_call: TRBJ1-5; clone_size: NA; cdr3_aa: CASGTGAYSNQPQHF; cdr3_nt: TGTGCCAGTGGGACAGGGGCTTATAGCAATCAGCCCCAGCATTTT
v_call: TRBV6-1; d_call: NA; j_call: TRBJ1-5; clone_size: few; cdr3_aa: CASSEASWALYSNQPQHF; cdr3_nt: TGTGCCAGCAGTGAAGCGAGTTGGGCACTCTATAGCAATCAGCCCCAGCATTTT
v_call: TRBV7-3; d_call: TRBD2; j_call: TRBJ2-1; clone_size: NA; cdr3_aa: CASSPGTSNEQFF; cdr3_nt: TGTGCCAGCAGCCCCGGGACTAGCAATGAGCAGTTCTTC
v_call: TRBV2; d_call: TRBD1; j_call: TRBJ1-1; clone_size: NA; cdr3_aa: CASSVRQGLTEAFF; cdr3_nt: TGTGCCAGCAGTGTTCGACAGGGATTGACTGAAGCTTTCTTT
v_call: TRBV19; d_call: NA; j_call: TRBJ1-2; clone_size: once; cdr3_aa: CASSPGRMRDGYTF; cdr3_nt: TGTGCCAGTAGTCCAGGTCGGATGAGAGATGGCTACACCTTC
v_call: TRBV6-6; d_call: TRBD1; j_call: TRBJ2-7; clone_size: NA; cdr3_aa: CASTLGTGKTYEQYF; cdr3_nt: TGTGCCAGCACCTTGGGGACAGGGAAAACCTACGAGCAGTACTTC
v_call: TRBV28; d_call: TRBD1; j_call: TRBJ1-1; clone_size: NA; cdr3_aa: CASTDRHRGLINTEAFF; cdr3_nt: TGTGCCAGCACCGATCGCCACAGGGGACTTATAAACACTGAAGCTTTCTTT
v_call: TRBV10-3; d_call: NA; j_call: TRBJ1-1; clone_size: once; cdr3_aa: CAISQGTEAFF; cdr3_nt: TGTGCCATCAGTCAGGGTACTGAAGCTTTCTTT
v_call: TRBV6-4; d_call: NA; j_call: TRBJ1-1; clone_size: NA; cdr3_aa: CASRPTDSLNTEAFF; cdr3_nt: TGTGCCAGCAGACCAACGGACAGCCTAAACACTGAAGCTTTCTTT
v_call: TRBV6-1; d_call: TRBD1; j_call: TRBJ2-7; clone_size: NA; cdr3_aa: CASSDGQGRYEQYF; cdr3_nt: TGTGCCAGCAGTGATGGACAGGGGCGCTACGAGCAGTACTTC
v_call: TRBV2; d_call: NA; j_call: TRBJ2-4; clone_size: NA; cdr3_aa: CAIRALRELAKNIQYF; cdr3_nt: TGTGCCATCAGAGCCCTTCGGGAGCTGGCCAAAAACATTCAGTACTTC
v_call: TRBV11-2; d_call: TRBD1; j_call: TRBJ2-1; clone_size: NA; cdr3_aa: CASSLNRGRYNEQFF; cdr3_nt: TGTGCCAGCAGCTTAAACAGGGGGAGGTACAATGAGCAGTTCTTC
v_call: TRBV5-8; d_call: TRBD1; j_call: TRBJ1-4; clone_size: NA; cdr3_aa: CASSSGTVYEKLFF; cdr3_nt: TGTGCCAGCAGCTCCGGGACAGTCTATGAAAAACTGTTTTTT
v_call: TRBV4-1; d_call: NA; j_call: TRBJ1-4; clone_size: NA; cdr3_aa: CASSQGGGRPNEKLFF; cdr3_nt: TGCGCCAGCAGCCAAGGAGGGGGACGGCCGAATGAAAAACTGTTTTTT
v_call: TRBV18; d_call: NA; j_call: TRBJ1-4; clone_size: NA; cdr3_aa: CASSPPRATNEKLFF; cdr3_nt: TGTGCCAGCTCACCACCGAGGGCAACTAATGAAAAACTGTTTTTT
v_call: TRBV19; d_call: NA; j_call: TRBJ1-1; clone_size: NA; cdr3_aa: CASRARGVTEAFF; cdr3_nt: TGTGCCAGTAGGGCCAGGGGCGTCACTGAAGCTTTCTTT
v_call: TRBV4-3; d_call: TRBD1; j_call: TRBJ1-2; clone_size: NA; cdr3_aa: CASSQKNQGVYGYTF; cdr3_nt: TGCGCCAGCAGCCAAAAGAATCAGGGGGTATATGGCTACACCTTC
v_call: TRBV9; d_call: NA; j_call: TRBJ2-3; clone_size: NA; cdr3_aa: CASSGGVEDTQYF; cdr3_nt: TGTGCCAGCAGCGGGGGGGTAGAAGATACGCAGTATTTT
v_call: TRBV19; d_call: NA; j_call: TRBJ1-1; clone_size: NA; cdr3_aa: CASSRNREEAFF; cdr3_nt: TGTGCCAGTAGCCGAAACAGGGAAGAAGCTTTCTTT
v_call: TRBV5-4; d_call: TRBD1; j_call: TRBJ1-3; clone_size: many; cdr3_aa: CASSNRTGAGNTIYF; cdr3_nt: TGTGCCAGCAGCAACCGGACAGGGGCCGGAAACACCATATATTTT
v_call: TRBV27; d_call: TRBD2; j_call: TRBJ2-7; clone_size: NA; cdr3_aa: CASSFTSGVFLYEQYF; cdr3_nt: TGTGCCAGCAGTTTTACTAGCGGGGTTTTTCTCTACGAGCAGTACTTC
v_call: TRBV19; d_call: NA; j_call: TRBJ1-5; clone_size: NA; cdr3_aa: CASSMTVNQPQHF; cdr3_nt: TGTGCCAGTAGTATGACAGTCAATCAGCCCCAGCATTTT
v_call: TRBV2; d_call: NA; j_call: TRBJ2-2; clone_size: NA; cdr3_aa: CASYRVWAGELFF; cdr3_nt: TGTGCCAGCTACAGGGTTTGGGCCGGGGAGCTGTTTTTT
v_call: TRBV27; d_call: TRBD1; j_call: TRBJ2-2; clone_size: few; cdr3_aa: CASGQGEDTGELFF; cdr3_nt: TGTGCCAGCGGACAGGGAGAGGACACCGGGGAGCTGTTTTTT
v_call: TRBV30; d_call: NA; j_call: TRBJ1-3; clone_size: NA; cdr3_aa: CAWSVQGGNTIYF; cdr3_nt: TGTGCCTGGAGTGTGCAGGGAGGAAACACCATATATTTT
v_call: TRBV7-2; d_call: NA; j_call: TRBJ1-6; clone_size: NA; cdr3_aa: CASSLAQGIRNSPLHF; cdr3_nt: TGTGCCAGCAGCTTAGCACAGGGAATACGAAATTCACCCCTCCACTTT